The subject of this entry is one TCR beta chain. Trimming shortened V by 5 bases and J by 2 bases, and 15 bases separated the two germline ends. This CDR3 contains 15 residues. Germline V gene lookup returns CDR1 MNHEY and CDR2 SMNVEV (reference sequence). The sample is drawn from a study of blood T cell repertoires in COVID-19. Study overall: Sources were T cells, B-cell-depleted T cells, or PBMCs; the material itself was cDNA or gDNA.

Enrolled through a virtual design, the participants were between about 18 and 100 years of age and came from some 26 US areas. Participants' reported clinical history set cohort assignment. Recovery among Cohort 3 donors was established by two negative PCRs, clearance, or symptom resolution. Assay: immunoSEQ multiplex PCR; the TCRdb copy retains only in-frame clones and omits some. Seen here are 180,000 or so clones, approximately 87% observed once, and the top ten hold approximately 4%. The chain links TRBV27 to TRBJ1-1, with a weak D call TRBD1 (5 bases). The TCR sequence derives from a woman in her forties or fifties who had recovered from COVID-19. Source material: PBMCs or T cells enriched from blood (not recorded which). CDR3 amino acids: CASSLRSTVNTEAFF. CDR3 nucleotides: TGTGCCAGCAGTCTTCGCTCGACAGTAAACACTGAAGCTTTCTTT.